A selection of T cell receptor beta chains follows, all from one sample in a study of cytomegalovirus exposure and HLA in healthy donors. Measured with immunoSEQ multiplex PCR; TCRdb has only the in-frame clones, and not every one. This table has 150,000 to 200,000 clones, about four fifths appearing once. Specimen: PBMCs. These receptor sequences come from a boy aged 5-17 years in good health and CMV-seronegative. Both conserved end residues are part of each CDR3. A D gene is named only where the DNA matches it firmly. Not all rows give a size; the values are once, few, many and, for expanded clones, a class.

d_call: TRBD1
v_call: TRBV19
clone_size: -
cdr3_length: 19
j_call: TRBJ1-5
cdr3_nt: TGTGCCAGTAGTATAACCGGGACAGGGTTTTTCAAGCGGAATCAGCCCCAGCATTTT
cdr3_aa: CASSITGTGFFKRNQPQHF

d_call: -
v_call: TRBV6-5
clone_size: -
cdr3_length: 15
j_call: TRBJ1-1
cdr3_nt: TGTGCCAGCAGTTACTCGATTGTATCGGACACTGAAGCTTTCTTT
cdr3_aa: CASSYSIVSDTEAFF

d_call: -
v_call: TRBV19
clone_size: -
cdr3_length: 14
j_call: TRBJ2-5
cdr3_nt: TGTGCCAGTAGTCCCCCCCAGGGCGAGGAGACCCAGTACTTC
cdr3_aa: CASSPPQGEETQYF

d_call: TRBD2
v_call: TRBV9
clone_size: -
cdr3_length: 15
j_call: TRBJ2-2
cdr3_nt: TGTGCCAGCAGCTCCCGCGGGGGGTGGACCGGGGAGCTGTTTTTT
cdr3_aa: CASSSRGGWTGELFF

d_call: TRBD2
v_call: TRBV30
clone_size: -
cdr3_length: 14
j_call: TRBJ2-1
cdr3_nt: TGTGCCTGGAAGTTAGCGGGGCGGAACGATGAGCAGTTCTTC
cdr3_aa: CAWKLAGRNDEQFF

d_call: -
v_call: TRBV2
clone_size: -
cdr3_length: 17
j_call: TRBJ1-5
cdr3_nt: TGTGCCAGCAGCGCCACGATACCGGGTGATTTTAGTCAGCCCCAGCATTTT
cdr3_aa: CASSATIPGDFSQPQHF

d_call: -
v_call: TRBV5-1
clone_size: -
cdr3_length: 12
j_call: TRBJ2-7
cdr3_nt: TGCGCCAGCAGCTTGGTCGGGTACGAGCAGTACTTC
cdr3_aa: CASSLVGYEQYF

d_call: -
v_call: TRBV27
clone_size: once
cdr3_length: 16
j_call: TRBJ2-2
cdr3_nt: TGTGCCAGCACCAACGCGGGGAATCGCGCCACCGGGGAGCTGTTTTTT
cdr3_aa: CASTNAGNRATGELFF

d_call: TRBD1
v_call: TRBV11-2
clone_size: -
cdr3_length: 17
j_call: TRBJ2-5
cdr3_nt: TGTGCCAGCAGCTTAGATCATGAGACAGGGTATAGGGAGACCCAGTACTTC
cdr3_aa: CASSLDHETGYRETQYF

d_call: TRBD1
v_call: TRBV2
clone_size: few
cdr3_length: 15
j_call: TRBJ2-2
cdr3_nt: TGTGCCAGCAGTAAGGACAGGGGGCTAACCGGGGAGCTGTTTTTT
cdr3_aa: CASSKDRGLTGELFF

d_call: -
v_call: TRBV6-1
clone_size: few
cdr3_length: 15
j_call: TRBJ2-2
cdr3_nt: TGTGCCAGCAGTGAAAATAATTTAACGGGAAGGGAGCTGTTTTTT
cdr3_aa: CASSENNLTGRELFF

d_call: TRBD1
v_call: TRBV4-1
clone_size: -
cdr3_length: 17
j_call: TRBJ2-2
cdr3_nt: TGCGCCAGCAGCGCTGTCTGGACAGGCGGGAACACCGGGGAGCTGTTTTTT
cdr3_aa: CASSAVWTGGNTGELFF

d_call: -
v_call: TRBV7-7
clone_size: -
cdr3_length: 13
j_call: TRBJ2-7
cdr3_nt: TGTGCTAGCGGCCGACAAAACTCCTACGAGCAGTACTTC
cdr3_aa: CASGRQNSYEQYF

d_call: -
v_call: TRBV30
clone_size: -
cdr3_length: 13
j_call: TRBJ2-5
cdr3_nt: TGTGCCTGGAGTAGGAGGGGGCATGAGACCCAGTACTTC
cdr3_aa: CAWSRRGHETQYF

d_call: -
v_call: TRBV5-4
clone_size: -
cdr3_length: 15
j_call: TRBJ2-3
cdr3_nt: TGTGCCAGCAGCTTGAGTTGGGGGCGGGTAGATACGCAGTATTTT
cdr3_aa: CASSLSWGRVDTQYF

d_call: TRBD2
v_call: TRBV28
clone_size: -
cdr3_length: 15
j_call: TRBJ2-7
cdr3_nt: TGTGCCAGCAGCCTCCAGGCGGGAGCTCCCTACGAGCAGTACTTC
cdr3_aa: CASSLQAGAPYEQYF

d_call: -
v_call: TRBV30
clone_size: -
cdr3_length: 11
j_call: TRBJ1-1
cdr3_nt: TGTGCCTGGGACAGTAACACTGAAGCTTTCTTT
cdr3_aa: CAWDSNTEAFF

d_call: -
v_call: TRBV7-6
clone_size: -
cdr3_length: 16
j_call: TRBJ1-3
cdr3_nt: TGTGCCAGCAGCTTAGGCTCGGACCCACCGAGGGACACCATATATTTT
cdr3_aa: CASSLGSDPPRDTIYF

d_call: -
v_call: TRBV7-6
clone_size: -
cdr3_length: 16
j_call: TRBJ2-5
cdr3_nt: TGTGCCAGCAGCCTTCGTCCTCGACAGGCCCAAGAGACCCAGTACTTC
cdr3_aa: CASSLRPRQAQETQYF

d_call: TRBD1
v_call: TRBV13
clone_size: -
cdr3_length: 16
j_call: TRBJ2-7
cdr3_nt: TGTGCCAGCAGCGCCAGCCCGGGACAGGGATTGGGGGAGCAGTACTTC
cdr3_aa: CASSASPGQGLGEQYF

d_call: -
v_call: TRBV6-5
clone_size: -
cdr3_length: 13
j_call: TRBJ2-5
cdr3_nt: TGTGCCAGCAGTCGGGACAATCTTGACCCCCAGTACTTC
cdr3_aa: CASSRDNLDPQYF

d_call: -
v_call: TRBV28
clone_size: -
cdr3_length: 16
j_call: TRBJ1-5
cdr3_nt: TGTGCCAGCAGTCTTAGATTGACAGGAGACAATCAGCCCCAGCATTTT
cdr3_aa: CASSLRLTGDNQPQHF

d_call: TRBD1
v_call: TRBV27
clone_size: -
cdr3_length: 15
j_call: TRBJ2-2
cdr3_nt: TGTGCCAGCAGACAGGGGAGAGGGTGGACCGGGGAGCTGTTTTTT
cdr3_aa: CASRQGRGWTGELFF

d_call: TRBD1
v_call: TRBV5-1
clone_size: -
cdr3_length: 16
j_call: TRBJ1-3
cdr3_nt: TGCGCCAGCAGCTTGAAGCCGGGACAGATTGGAAACACCATATATTTT
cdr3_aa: CASSLKPGQIGNTIYF

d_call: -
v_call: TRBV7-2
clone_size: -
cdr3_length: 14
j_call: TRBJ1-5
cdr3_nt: TGTGCCAGCAGCTTAGGACTCCCCGGCCAGCCCCAGCATTTT
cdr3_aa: CASSLGLPGQPQHF

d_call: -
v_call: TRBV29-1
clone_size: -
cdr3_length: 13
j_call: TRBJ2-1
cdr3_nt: TGCAGCGTTCTTCTAGCGCGAAACAATGAGCAGTTCTTC
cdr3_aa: CSVLLARNNEQFF

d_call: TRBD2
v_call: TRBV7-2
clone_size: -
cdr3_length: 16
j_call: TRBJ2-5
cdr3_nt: TGTGCCAGCAGCACCCCGCCGGGAGGGCCCTGGGAGACCCAGTACTTC
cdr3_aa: CASSTPPGGPWETQYF

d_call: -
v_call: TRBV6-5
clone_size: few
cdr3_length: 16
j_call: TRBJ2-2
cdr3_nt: TGTGCCAGCAGTTACGATCAGGGGTGGAGCACCGGGGAGCTGTTTTTT
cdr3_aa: CASSYDQGWSTGELFF

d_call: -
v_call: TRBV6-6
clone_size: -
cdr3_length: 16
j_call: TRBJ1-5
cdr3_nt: TGTGCCAGTTACTCCGGGGGGAGGACCAGCAATCAGCCCCAGCATTTT
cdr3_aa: CASYSGGRTSNQPQHF

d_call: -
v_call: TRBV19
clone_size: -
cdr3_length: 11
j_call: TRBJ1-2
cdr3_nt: TGTGCCAGCCGCACGGGGGAGGGCTACACCTTC
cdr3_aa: CASRTGEGYTF

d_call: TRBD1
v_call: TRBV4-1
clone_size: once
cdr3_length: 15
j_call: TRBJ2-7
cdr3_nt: TGCGCCAGCAGCCACCCGGGACAGGGTACCTACGAGCAGTACTTC
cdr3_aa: CASSHPGQGTYEQYF

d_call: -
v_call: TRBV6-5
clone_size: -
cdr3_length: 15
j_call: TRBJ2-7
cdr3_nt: TGTGCCAGCAGAGTATCCCGGGGGTACGTCTACGAGCAGTACTTC
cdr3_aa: CASRVSRGYVYEQYF

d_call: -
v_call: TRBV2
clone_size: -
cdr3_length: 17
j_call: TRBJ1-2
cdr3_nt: TGTGCCCGAAACCGGGGGGCGCGAATAGGGGGGACCTATGGCTACACCTTC
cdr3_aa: CARNRGARIGGTYGYTF

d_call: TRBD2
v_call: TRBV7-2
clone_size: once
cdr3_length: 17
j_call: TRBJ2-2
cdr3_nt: TGTGCCAGCAGCTTTAACCGACTAGCTATTCACACCGGGGAGCTGTTTTTT
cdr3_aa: CASSFNRLAIHTGELFF

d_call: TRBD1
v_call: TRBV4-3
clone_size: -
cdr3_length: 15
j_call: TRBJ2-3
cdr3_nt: TGCGCCAGCAGCCAAGGGACAGGGGGCACAGATACGCAGTATTTT
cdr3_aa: CASSQGTGGTDTQYF

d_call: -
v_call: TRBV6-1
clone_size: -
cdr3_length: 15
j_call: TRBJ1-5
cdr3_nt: TGTGCCAGCAGTGAACTCTTACGGGGGGATCAGCCCCAGCATTTT
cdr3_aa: CASSELLRGDQPQHF

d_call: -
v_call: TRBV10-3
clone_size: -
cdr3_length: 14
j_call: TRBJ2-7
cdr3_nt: TGTGCCATCAGTGAGGCAGGGAAGAGATACGAGCAGTACTTC
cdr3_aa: CAISEAGKRYEQYF

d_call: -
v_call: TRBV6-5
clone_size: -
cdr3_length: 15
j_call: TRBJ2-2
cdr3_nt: TGTGCCAGCAAACAGCCTCATCCTAACACCGGGGAGCTGTTTTTT
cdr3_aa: CASKQPHPNTGELFF

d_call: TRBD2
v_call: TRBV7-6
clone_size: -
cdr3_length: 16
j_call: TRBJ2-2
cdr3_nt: TGTGCCAGCACCCCCTCAGGACTAGGCGGCACCGGGGAGCTGTTTTTT
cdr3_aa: CASTPSGLGGTGELFF

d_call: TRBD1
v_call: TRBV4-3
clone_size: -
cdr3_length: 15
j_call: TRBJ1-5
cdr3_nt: TGCGCCAGCAGCCAAGATAGGACAGGGTCTCAGCCCCAGCATTTT
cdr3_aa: CASSQDRTGSQPQHF

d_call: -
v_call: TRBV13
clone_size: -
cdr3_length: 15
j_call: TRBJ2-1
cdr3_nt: TGTGCCAGCAGCTTAGCGGGGAGCTCCTACAATGAGCAGTTCTTC
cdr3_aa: CASSLAGSSYNEQFF

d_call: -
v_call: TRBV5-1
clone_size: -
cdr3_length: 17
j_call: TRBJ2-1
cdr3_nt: TGCGCCAGCAACCAAAATCTAGCTGCTCCAACCTACAATGAGCAGTTCTTC
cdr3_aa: CASNQNLAAPTYNEQFF

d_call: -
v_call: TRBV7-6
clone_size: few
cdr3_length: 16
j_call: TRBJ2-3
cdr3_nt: TGTGCCAGCAGCTCTCCTACTCCGGGAACGGGAGATACGCAGTATTTT
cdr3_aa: CASSSPTPGTGDTQYF

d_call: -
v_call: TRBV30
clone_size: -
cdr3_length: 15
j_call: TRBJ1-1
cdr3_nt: TGTGCCTGGAGTCCGAGGGTAACTCGGGACACTGAAGCTTTCTTT
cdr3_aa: CAWSPRVTRDTEAFF

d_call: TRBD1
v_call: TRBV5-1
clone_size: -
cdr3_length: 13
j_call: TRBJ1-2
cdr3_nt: TGCGCCAGCAACTTAGACAGGGGTGGTGGCTACACCTTC
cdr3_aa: CASNLDRGGGYTF

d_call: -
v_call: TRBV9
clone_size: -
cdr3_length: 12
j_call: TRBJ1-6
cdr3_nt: TGTGCCAGCAGCGTAGGGCGGGGACCCCTCCACTTT
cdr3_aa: CASSVGRGPLHF

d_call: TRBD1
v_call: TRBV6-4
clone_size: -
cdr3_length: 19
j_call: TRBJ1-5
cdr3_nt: TGTGCCAGCAGTTCTTTGGGCAGGGGGTACATATCGGGCAATCAGCCCCAGCATTTT
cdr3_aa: CASSSLGRGYISGNQPQHF

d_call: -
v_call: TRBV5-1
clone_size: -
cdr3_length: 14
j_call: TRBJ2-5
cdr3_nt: TGCGCCAGCAGCCGGGTGGACAGACAAGAGACCCAGTACTTC
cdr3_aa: CASSRVDRQETQYF

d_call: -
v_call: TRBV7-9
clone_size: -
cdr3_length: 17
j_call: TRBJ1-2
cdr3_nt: TGTGCCAGCAGCTGGCCTTCGGGAGGCGTTGGGAGGTATGGCTACACCTTC
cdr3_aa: CASSWPSGGVGRYGYTF